This is a list of T cell receptor beta chains from one sample in a study of T cell responses to AZD1222 COVID-19 vaccine. Using immunoSEQ multiplex PCR, the repertoire was profiled, and TCRdb retains in-frame clones only, with some absent. Among 54,000 or so clones listed, 70% to 80% were seen once. Sample: peripheral blood, taken 28 days after the second AZD1222 dose. These receptors were taken from an adult who received the AZD1222 COVID-19 vaccine. Both conserved end residues are part of each CDR3. D genes are given only for firm matches. Expanded clones are given a class, and other clones once, few, many or no size at all.

d_gene,abundance,j_gene,v_gene,CDR3aa,CDR3nt
.,.,TRBJ2-3,TRBV3-1/TRBV3-2,CASSQDGVGTAGTDTQYF,TGTGCCAGCAGCCAAGATGGGGTGGGGACGGCTGGTACAGATACGCAGTATTTT
TRBD1,once,TRBJ1-2,TRBV5-4,CASSLIGGGQTYGYTF,TGTGCCAGCAGCTTGATTGGGGGGGGACAGACCTATGGCTACACCTTC
TRBD2,.,TRBJ2-7,TRBV5-1,CASRPSSGASPYEQYF,TGCGCCAGCAGGCCTTCTAGCGGGGCCTCCCCTTACGAGCAGTACTTC
.,.,TRBJ2-2,TRBV6-1,CASCEGLTTGELFF,TGTGCCAGCTGTGAAGGACTGACTACCGGGGAGCTGTTTTTT
.,.,TRBJ1-2,TRBV19,CASSIDSGNYGYTF,TGTGCCAGTAGTATAGATAGCGGCAACTATGGCTACACCTTC
TRBD2,.,TRBJ2-5,TRBV7-2,CASSLRTSREETQYF,TGTGCCAGCAGCCTCCGGACTAGCCGGGAGGAGACCCAGTACTTC
TRBD2,.,TRBJ2-1,TRBV7-9,CASSSQGLAGGNEQFF,TGTGCCAGCAGCAGTCAGGGACTAGCGGGAGGGAATGAGCAGTTCTTC
.,.,TRBJ2-7,TRBV11-2,CASSLARTVGEEQYF,TGTGCCAGCAGCTTAGCACGGACGGTGGGGGAGGAGCAGTACTTC
.,.,TRBJ1-1,TRBV9,CASSVAVAENTEAFF,TGTGCCAGCAGCGTAGCTGTCGCAGAGAACACTGAAGCTTTCTTT
.,.,TRBJ1-5,TRBV6-1,CASSEQGQQPQHF,TGTGCCAGCAGTGAACAGGGGCAGCAGCCCCAGCATTTT
.,.,TRBJ2-7,TRBV10-3,CAIGGGRYEQYF,TGTGCCATCGGGGGAGGAAGGTACGAGCAGTACTTC
.,.,TRBJ2-1,TRBV5-8,CASSLAGSSYNEQFF,TGTGCCAGCAGCTTGGCGGGGAGCTCCTACAATGAGCAGTTCTTC
TRBD1,.,TRBJ2-1,TRBV9,CASSVEGQEVYNEQFF,TGTGCCAGCAGCGTAGAGGGACAGGAGGTCTACAATGAGCAGTTCTTC
TRBD1,.,TRBJ1-6,TRBV6-2/TRBV6-3,CASSFQTGTFSPLHF,TGTGCCAGCAGTTTCCAGACAGGGACCTTTTCACCCCTCCACTTT
.,.,TRBJ2-1,TRBV11-3,CASSLGGMGSHEQFF,TGTGCCAGCAGCTTAGGAGGAATGGGGAGCCATGAGCAGTTCTTC
TRBD1,.,TRBJ2-2,TRBV27,CASMSRDRGRTGELFF,TGTGCCAGCATGTCCAGGGACAGGGGACGGACCGGGGAGCTGTTTTTT
.,medium-sized,TRBJ2-2,TRBV27,CASSWFLGGTGELFF,TGTGCCAGCAGTTGGTTCCTAGGAGGCACCGGGGAGCTGTTTTTT
TRBD2,.,TRBJ2-1,TRBV11-2,CASSLGGSGGSSYNEQFF,TGTGCCAGCAGCTTAGGTGGTAGCGGGGGGAGCTCCTACAATGAGCAGTTCTTC
.,few,TRBJ1-1,TRBV7-8,CASSPHSDEAFF,TGTGCCAGCAGCCCCCACTCGGATGAAGCTTTCTTT
.,.,TRBJ2-7,TRBV10-2,CASSESTVGAHEQYF,TGCGCCAGCAGTGAGTCCACCGTTGGCGCTCACGAGCAGTACTTC
TRBD1,.,TRBJ1-5,TRBV19,CASSIPGQGAGQPQHF,TGTGCCAGTAGTATCCCCGGACAGGGGGCGGGTCAGCCCCAGCATTTT
.,.,TRBJ2-5,TRBV27,CASTSDGGGTQYF,TGTGCCAGCACATCCGACGGGGGTGGGACCCAGTACTTC
.,.,TRBJ1-5,TRBV19,CASSTQGSGNQPQHF,TGTGCCAGTAGCACCCAAGGGAGCGGCAATCAGCCCCAGCATTTT
.,.,TRBJ1-3,TRBV5-1,CASSLGSGTLSGNTIYF,TGCGCCAGCAGCTTGGGATCGGGCACACTCTCTGGAAACACCATATATTTT
.,.,TRBJ2-6,TRBV7-2,CASSYMRTVGGANVLTF,TGTGCCAGCAGCTATATGCGGACCGTGGGTGGGGCCAACGTCCTGACTTTC
.,once,TRBJ1-2,TRBV7-9,CASSSTRTDAYGYTF,TGTGCCAGCAGCTCAACACGGACGGACGCCTATGGCTACACCTTC
TRBD1,.,TRBJ1-1,TRBV4-2,CASSLETTGEAFF,TGTGCCAGCAGCCTGGAGACGACAGGGGAAGCTTTCTTT
TRBD1,once,TRBJ2-1,TRBV19,CASSIRQGAIYEQFF,TGTGCCAGTAGTATAAGGCAGGGGGCGATCTATGAGCAGTTCTTC
TRBD2,.,TRBJ2-1,TRBV28,CASSLDGGAFRNEQFF,TGTGCCAGCAGTTTAGACGGGGGGGCTTTTCGCAATGAGCAGTTCTTC
TRBD1,.,TRBJ1-1,TRBV5-1,CASSDRVYTEAFF,TGCGCCAGCAGCGACAGGGTTTACACTGAAGCTTTCTTT
TRBD2,once,TRBJ2-2,TRBV19,CASSTPSGGAGSNTGELFF,TGTGCCAGTAGTACTCCCTCGGGGGGAGCGGGCTCGAACACCGGGGAGCTGTTTTTT
.,.,TRBJ1-3,TRBV19,CASSSGNGNTIYF,TGTGCCAGTAGCTCGGGCAACGGAAACACCATATATTTT
.,few,TRBJ2-1,TRBV24-1,CATSDWEPSSYNEQFF,TGTGCCACCAGTGATTGGGAGCCTAGCTCCTACAATGAGCAGTTCTTC
TRBD1,.,TRBJ1-2,TRBV6-2/TRBV6-3,CASSTDRVRGYGYTF,TGTGCCAGCAGCACCGACAGGGTCCGGGGCTATGGCTACACCTTC
TRBD1,few,TRBJ2-5,TRBV5-4,CASTRTGRKETQYF,TGTGCCAGCACCCGGACAGGGAGGAAAGAGACCCAGTACTTC
TRBD1,.,TRBJ2-5,TRBV6-2/TRBV6-3,CASSSGQGASETQYF,TGTGCCAGCAGCTCCGGACAGGGGGCATCAGAGACCCAGTACTTC
.,.,TRBJ1-1,TRBV19,CASSIRWGEAFF,TGTGCCAGTAGTATTCGGTGGGGGGAAGCTTTCTTT
.,.,TRBJ1-2,TRBV5-6,CASSLVGDRNYGYTF,TGTGCCAGCAGCTTGGTGGGTGACAGGAACTATGGCTACACCTTC
TRBD1,few,TRBJ1-1,TRBV7-2,CASSLAQGVGTEAFF,TGTGCCAGCAGCTTAGCGCAGGGGGTGGGCACTGAAGCTTTCTTT
.,.,TRBJ1-2,TRBV7-2,CASSLNQGLVYGYTF,TGTGCCAGCAGCTTGAATCAGGGGCTTGTCTATGGCTACACCTTC
.,few,TRBJ1-1,TRBV28,CASTTGGLKTTEAFF,TGTGCCAGCACCACGGGGGGGTTGAAGACGACTGAAGCTTTCTTT
.,few,TRBJ1-1,TRBV28,CASSRNREGPEAFF,TGTGCCAGCAGTCGGAACAGGGAGGGCCCTGAAGCTTTCTTT
TRBD1,.,TRBJ1-6,TRBV27,CASSLPGTGANSPLHF,TGTGCCAGCAGTTTGCCCGGGACAGGGGCCAATTCACCCCTCCACTTT
.,.,TRBJ2-1,TRBV5-4,CASSRPAGNYNEQFF,TGTGCCAGCAGCCGCCCGGCCGGGAACTACAATGAGCAGTTCTTC
TRBD2,.,TRBJ2-1,TRBV12-5,CASGLAGGYNEQFF,TGTGCTAGTGGTTTAGCGGGGGGCTACAATGAGCAGTTCTTC